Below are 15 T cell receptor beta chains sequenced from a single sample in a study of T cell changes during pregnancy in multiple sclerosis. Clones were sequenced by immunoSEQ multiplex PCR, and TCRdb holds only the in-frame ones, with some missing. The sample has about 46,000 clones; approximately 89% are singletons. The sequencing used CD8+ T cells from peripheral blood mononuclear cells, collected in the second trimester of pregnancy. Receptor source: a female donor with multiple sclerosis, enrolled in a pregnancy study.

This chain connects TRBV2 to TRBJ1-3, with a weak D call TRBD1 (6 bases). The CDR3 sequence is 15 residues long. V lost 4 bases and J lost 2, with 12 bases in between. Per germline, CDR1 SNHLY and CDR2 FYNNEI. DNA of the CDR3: TGTGCCAGCAGTGCAGGGGATCATACTGGAAACACCATATATTTT. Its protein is CASSAGDHTGNTIYF.

For the CDR3, the DNA is TGTGCCAGCAGCGGAGGGGGCGGATTGGAGACCCAGTACTTC. Its protein is CASSGGGGLETQYF. The genes are TRBV13 and TRBJ2-5; tentative D call: TRBD1 (7 bases). In germline, CDR1 is PRHDT, CDR2 FYEKMQ (reference sequence). This CDR3 is built from 14 residues. Between the trimmed V and J ends, which lost 5 bases and 5 bases, there was a span of 15 bases.

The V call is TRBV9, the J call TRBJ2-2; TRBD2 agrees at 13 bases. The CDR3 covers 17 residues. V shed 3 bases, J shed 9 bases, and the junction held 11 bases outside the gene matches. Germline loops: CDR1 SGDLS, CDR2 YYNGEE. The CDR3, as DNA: TGTGCCAGCAGCGACCGGACTAGCGGGGGACCCTCTTGGGAGCTGTTTTTT. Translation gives CASSDRTSGGPSWELFF.

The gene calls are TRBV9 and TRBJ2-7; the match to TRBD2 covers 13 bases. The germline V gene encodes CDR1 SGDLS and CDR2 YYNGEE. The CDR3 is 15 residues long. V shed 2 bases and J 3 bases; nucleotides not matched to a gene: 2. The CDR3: CASSVGTSGVYEQYF. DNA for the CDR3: TGTGCCAGCAGCGTCGGGACTAGCGGGGTCTACGAGCAGTACTTC.

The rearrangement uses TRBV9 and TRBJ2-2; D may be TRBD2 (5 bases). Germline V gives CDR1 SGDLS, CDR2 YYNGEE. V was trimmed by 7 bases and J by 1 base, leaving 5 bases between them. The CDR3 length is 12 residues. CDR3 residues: CASAGNTGELFF. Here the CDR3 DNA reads TGTGCCAGCGCGGGGAACACCGGGGAGCTGTTTTTT.

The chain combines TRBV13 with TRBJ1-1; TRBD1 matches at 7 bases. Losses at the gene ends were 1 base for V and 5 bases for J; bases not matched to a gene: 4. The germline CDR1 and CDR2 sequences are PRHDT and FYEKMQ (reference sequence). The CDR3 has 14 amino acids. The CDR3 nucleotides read TGTGCCAGCAGCTTAGAAGGGGGCGGGACTGAAGCTTTCTTT. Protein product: CASSLEGGGTEAFF. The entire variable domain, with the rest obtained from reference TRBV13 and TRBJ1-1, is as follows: AAGVIQSPRHLIKEKRETATLKCYPIPRHDTVYWYQQGPGQDPQFLISFYEKMQSDKGSIPDRFSAQQFSDYHSELNMSSLELGDSALYFCASSLEGGGTEAFFGQGTRLTVV.

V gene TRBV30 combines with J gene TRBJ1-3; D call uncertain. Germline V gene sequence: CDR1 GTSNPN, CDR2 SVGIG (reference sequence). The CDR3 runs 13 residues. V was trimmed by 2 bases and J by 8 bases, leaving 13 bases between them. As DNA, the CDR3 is TGTGCCTGGAGTTGGACCCCGGGAGACACCATATATTTT. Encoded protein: CAWSWTPGDTIYF.

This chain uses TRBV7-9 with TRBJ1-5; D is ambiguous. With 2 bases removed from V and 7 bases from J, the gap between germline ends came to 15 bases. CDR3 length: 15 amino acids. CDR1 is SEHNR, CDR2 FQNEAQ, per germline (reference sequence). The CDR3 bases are TGTGCCAGCAGCTTATCCCGCCCCGCGGGGCAGCCCCAGCATTTT. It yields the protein CASSLSRPAGQPQHF.

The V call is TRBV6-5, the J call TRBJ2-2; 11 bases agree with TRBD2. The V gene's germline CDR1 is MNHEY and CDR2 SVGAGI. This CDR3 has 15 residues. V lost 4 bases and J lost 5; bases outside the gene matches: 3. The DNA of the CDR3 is TGTGCCAGCAGTTTGACTAGCGGGGAAACCGGGGAGCTGTTTTTT. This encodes CASSLTSGETGELFF.

The CDR3 DNA follows: TGCGCCAGCAGTATTTTCAGGGGATCCTACGAGCAGTACTTC. Its translation is CASSIFRGSYEQYF. The chain carries TRBV4-3 and TRBJ2-7; D might be TRBD1 (6 bases). Germline-derived CDR1 and CDR2 are LGHNA and YSLEER. The V and J ends lost 6 bases and 1 base respectively, with 13 bases between them. The CDR3 loop spans 14 amino acids.

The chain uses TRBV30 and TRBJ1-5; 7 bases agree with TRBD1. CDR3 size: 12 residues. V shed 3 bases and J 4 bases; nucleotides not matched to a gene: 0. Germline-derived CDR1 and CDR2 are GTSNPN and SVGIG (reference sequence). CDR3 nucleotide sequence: TGTGCCTGGAGACAGGGGAATCAGCCCCAGCATTTT. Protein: CAWRQGNQPQHF.

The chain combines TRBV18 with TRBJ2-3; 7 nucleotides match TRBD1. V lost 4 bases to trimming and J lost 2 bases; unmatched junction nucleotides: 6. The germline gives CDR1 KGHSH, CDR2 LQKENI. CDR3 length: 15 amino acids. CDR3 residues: CASSRRDSYTDTQYF. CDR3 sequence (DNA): TGTGCCAGCTCACGCCGGGACAGCTACACAGATACGCAGTATTTT.

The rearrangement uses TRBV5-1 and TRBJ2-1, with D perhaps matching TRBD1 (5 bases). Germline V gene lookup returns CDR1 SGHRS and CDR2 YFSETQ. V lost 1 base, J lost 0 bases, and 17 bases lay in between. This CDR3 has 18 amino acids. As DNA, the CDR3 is TGCGCCAGCAGCTTGCGGACAACCACCCTGAGCTCCTACAATGAGCAGTTCTTC. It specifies CASSLRTTTLSSYNEQFF.

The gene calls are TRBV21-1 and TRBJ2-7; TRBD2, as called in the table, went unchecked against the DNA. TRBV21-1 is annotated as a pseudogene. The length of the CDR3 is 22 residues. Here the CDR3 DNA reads TGTGCCAGCAGCCCCAAGGGACGGGTCATCCGGGACTTCAGCAATATTTGGGACGAGCAGTACTTC. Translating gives CASSPKGRVIRDFSNIWDEQYF.

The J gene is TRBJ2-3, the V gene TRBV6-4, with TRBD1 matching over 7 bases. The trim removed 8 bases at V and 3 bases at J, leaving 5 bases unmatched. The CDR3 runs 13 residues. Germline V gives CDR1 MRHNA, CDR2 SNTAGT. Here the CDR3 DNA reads TGTGCCAGCTCCGGGACAGAAACAGATACGCAGTATTTT. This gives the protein CASSGTETDTQYF.